These 3 T cell receptor beta chains came from one sample sequenced in a study of CD8 T cells in ankylosing spondylitis. These receptors' antigens are unknown. Whole-study results and caveats: For ankylosing spondylitis blood, a TCR beta motif of 7 or 8 highly homologous variants appeared characteristic.

MiXCR, applied by TCRdb to the 5' RACE reads, yields one record per CDR3 protein. The repertoire holds 500,000 to 550,000 distinct CDR3 sequences, 12% seen once, with nearly 7% in the top ten. Sequencing was performed on blood, either unsorted or a sorted T cell fraction (not recorded which). Every receptor here comes from a male donor with ankylosing spondylitis.

This clonotype has a handful of counts. The V gene is TRBV12-3 or TRBV12-4, the J gene TRBJ1-2; D unclear. Trimming pared 4 bases from V and 4 bases from J, leaving 16 bases between. This CDR3 is built from 15 residues. CDR3: CASSSAASRRYGYTF. Here the CDR3 DNA reads TGTGCCAGCAGTTCCGCCGCGTCGCGCCGCTATGGCTACACCTTC.

There are a few counts of this clonotype. The CDR3 sequence is CASSSTSGTVNEQYF. The DNA of the CDR3 is TGTGCCAGCAGCTCGACTAGCGGGACGGTCAACGAGCAGTACTTC. V usage is TRBV5-4 and J usage is TRBJ2-7; 11 bases agree with TRBD2. V dropped 3 bases and J dropped 5; count of bases not matched to a gene: 7. Germline loops: CDR1 SGHNT, CDR2 YYREEE (reference sequence). CDR3 length: 15 amino acids.

This clonotype showed up just a few times. This chain connects TRBV11-2 to TRBJ2-7; the match to TRBD2 covers 8 bases. The CDR3 is 14 residues long. Germline V lookup: CDR1 SGHAT, CDR2 FQNNGV. The V segment lost 3 bases and the J segment 5 bases; nucleotides outside the gene matches: 6. CDR3 bases: TGTGCCAGCAGCTTCGCAGCGGGAGCCGACGAGCAGTACTTC. Protein product: CASSFAAGADEQYF. Full variable domain (outside the CDR3, taken from reference TRBV11-2 and TRBJ2-7): EAGVAQSPRYKIIEKRQSVAFWCNPISGHATLYWYQQILGQGPKLLIQFQNNGVVDDSQLPKDRFSAERLKGVDSTLKIQPAKLEDSAVYLCASSFAAGADEQYFGPGTRLTVT.